Below, 20 T cell receptor beta chains from the same sample are listed, as sequenced in a study of blood T cell repertoires in COVID-19. The protocol was immunoSEQ multiplex PCR, while the TCRdb copy is restricted to in-frame clones and leaves out a portion. This sample has roughly 210,000 clones, with around 87% found just once. The material sequenced was PBMCs or T cells enriched from blood (not recorded which). Receptor source: a man between 25 and 39 years old in a cohort exposed to, infected with or recovered from COVID-19 (not recorded which).

The chain uses TRBV5-1 and TRBJ2-5; TRBD1 agrees at 8 bases. Germline values: CDR1 SGHRS, CDR2 YFSETQ. V was pared by 4 bases and J by 5 bases, with 16 bases of the junction left unmatched. There are 17 residues in the CDR3. The CDR3 region has the DNA TGCGCCAGCAGCCCGCCATTAGCAGGGGGCTTACTTGAGACCCAGTACTTC. Protein product: CASSPPLAGGLLETQYF.

The rearrangement links TRBV7-9 to TRBJ2-3, with D maybe TRBD1 (6 bases). Germline lookup yields CDR1 SEHNR and CDR2 FQNEAQ (reference sequence). V lost 5 bases to trimming and J lost 2 bases, with 14 bases between them. The CDR3 is made up of 15 amino acids. As DNA, the CDR3 is TGTGCCAGCAGCGCGACGGACAGAGTCACAGATACGCAGTATTTT. It yields the protein CASSATDRVTDTQYF. The full variable domain, completed using reference TRBV7-9 and TRBJ2-3, is DTGVSQNPRHKITKRGQNVTFRCDPISEHNRLYWYRQTLGQGPEFLTYFQNEAQLEKSRLLSDRFSAERPKGSFSTLEIQRTEQGDSAMYLCASSATDRVTDTQYFGPGTRLTVL.

The gene calls are TRBV5-1 and TRBJ2-3; 12 bases match TRBD2. Germline CDR1 is SGHRS and CDR2 is YFSETQ. With 4 bases clipped from V and 0 bases from J, the junction kept 9 bases outside the gene matches. The CDR3 covers 18 residues. The CDR3 protein is CASSKGLAGLFSTDTQYF. CDR3 in DNA: TGCGCCAGCAGCAAGGGACTAGCGGGCCTCTTTAGCACAGATACGCAGTATTTT.

The chain's CDR3 is CASSQAPWIRGEGELFF. CDR3 DNA: TGTGCCAGCAGCCAAGCTCCCTGGATCAGGGGTGAGGGGGAGCTGTTTTTT. The genes are TRBV14 and TRBJ2-2; TRBD1 might be the D (6 bases). The V end was cut by 1 base, the J end by 8 bases, with 20 bases between. The CDR3 spans 17 residues. CDR1 and CDR2 (germline): SGHDN, FVKESK.

The rearrangement links TRBV7-2 to TRBJ1-1; weak D call: TRBD1 (5 bases). Trimming took 3 bases from V and 0 from J, leaving 8 bases between them. The CDR3 spans 14 residues. Germline-derived CDR1 and CDR2 are SGHTA and FQGNSA. In DNA, the CDR3 is TGTGCCAGCAGCTTTAAGGGGCTGAACACTGAAGCTTTCTTT. Translating gives CASSFKGLNTEAFF. The full variable domain, with the rest looked up from reference TRBV7-2 and TRBJ1-1, is GAGVSQSPSNKVTEKGKDVELRCDPISGHTALYWYRQSLGQGLEFLIYFQGNSAPDKSGLPSDRFSAERTGGSVSTLTIQRTQQEDSAVYLCASSFKGLNTEAFFGQGTRLTVV.

The chain has TRBV12-1 and TRBJ1-5; no check of the table's D call, TRBD1, against the DNA was made. TRBV12-1 is classified as a pseudogene. There are 16 residues in the CDR3. The DNA for the CDR3 is TGTGCCAGCAGCCCCTCAAACATACAAATCAATCAGCCCCAGCATTTT. Translated, it gives CASSPSNIQINQPQHF.

The gene calls are TRBV11-3 and TRBJ2-2; 10 bases are shared with TRBD2. The CDR3 is 16 residues long. Germline assignment: CDR1 SGHNT and CDR2 YENEEA. V was pared by 3 bases and J by 5 bases, with 6 bases of the junction left unmatched. The DNA of the CDR3 is TGTGCCAGCAGCTTCGTCCTAGCGGGAGTAACCGGGGAGCTGTTTTTT. This gives the protein CASSFVLAGVTGELFF.

CDR3: CASSLGHSTYNEQFF. In DNA, the CDR3 is TGCGCCAGCAGCTTGGGACATTCCACCTACAATGAGCAGTTCTTC. The rearrangement joins TRBV5-1 to TRBJ2-1; D not resolved. The CDR3 length is 15 residues. Trimming removed 0 bases at V and 2 bases at J, with 9 bases between. CDR1 SGHRS and CDR2 YFSETQ come from the germline V gene.

V usage is TRBV6-2 or TRBV6-3 and J usage is TRBJ2-2, with unresolved D. CDR1 and CDR2 (germline): MNHEY, SVGEGT. The CDR3 totals 15 residues. V was cut by 5 bases and J by 0 bases, with 10 bases left in between. This CDR3 is CASSRANTNTGELFF. CDR3 nucleotides: TGTGCCAGCAGTCGAGCGAATACGAACACCGGGGAGCTGTTTTTT.

V is TRBV5-6 and J is TRBJ2-7, with 7 nucleotides matching TRBD1. Looked up from germline, CDR1 is SGHDT and CDR2 is YYEEEE. V dropped 0 bases and J dropped 4; count of bases not matched to a gene: 4. The CDR3 has 14 residues. The CDR3 bases are TGTGCCAGCAGCTTGGGGCAGGGGGTTTACGAGCAGTACTTC. Translated, it gives CASSLGQGVYEQYF.

The chain couples TRBV5-4 to TRBJ2-1; possible D gene TRBD1, 6 bases. Germline lookup yields CDR1 SGHNT and CDR2 YYREEE (reference sequence). V was cut by 7 bases and J by 2 bases, with 16 bases left in between. This CDR3 has 15 residues. CDR3 residues: CASGGQKGAYNEQFF. The CDR3 DNA is TGTGCCAGCGGGGGCCAAAAGGGGGCCTACAATGAGCAGTTCTTC.

Here the CDR3 DNA reads TGTGCCAGCTCACCTCCTTTAGCGGGAGGGCCAAATACGCAGTATTTT. This translates into CASSPPLAGGPNTQYF. The chain couples TRBV18 to TRBJ2-3; 11 bases align to TRBD2. The V gene end was trimmed by 3 bases and the J gene end by 7 bases; junction bases not matched to a gene: 9. The CDR3 is 16 residues long. Germline assignment: CDR1 KGHSH and CDR2 LQKENI.

The gene calls are TRBV10-3 and TRBJ2-7; D might be TRBD2 (5 bases). CDR3 length: 12 residues. Germline V gene lookup returns CDR1 ENHRY and CDR2 SYGVKD. V lost 5 bases and J 5 bases, leaving 10 bases between the germline ends. The CDR3 reads CAISSTSNEQYF. The DNA for the CDR3 is TGTGCCATCAGTTCCACTAGTAACGAGCAGTACTTC.

This clone has only a few counts. J is TRBJ2-1 and V is TRBV29-1; possibly TRBD2 for D (5 bases). The V gene's germline CDR1 is SQVTM and CDR2 ANQGSEA. This CDR3 spans 14 amino acids. Trimming stripped 4 bases from V and 7 bases from J, with 17 bases between. The CDR3 reads CSVGPPSRDNEQFF. The CDR3 DNA sequence: TGCAGCGTTGGCCCCCCAAGCCGGGATAATGAGCAGTTCTTC.

This clone turned up a few times. The genes are TRBV7-9 and TRBJ2-1, with 8 bases matching TRBD2. Trimming cost V 1 base and J 8 bases; bases outside gene matches: 7. This CDR3 comprises 15 residues. The germline V gene encodes CDR1 SEHNR and CDR2 FQNEAQ (reference sequence). In nucleotides, the CDR3 is TGTGCCAGCAGCTTAGACGGGAGGGAGCACGATGAGCAGTTCTTC. It encodes CASSLDGREHDEQFF. Looking up the rest from reference TRBV7-9 and TRBJ2-1 gives the full variable domain: DTGVSQNPRHKITKRGQNVTFRCDPISEHNRLYWYRQTLGQGPEFLTYFQNEAQLEKSRLLSDRFSAERPKGSFSTLEIQRTEQGDSAMYLCASSLDGREHDEQFFGPGTRLTVL.

V and J are TRBV19 and TRBJ2-7; 14 bases match TRBD2. Trimming cost V 3 bases and J 4 bases; bases outside gene matches: 5. Germline-derived CDR1 and CDR2 are LNHDA and SQIVND (reference sequence). This CDR3 has 16 residues. CDR3 residues: CASSMGLAGVGYEQYF. The CDR3 region has the DNA TGTGCCAGTAGTATGGGACTAGCGGGAGTTGGTTACGAGCAGTACTTC.

V is TRBV5-8 and J is TRBJ1-1; weak D call: TRBD1 (6 bases). The CDR3 has 14 residues. CDR1 is SGHTS and CDR2 is YDEGEE in the germline V gene. V was clipped by 0 bases and J by 4 bases, with 10 bases between them. The CDR3 DNA follows: TGTGCCAGCAGCTTGGGGGGGCCAGGCACTGAAGCTTTCTTT. This gives the protein CASSLGGPGTEAFF.

The chain uses TRBV7-3 and TRBJ2-7; 9 bases fit TRBD1. Germline CDR1 reads SGHTA; CDR2 reads FQGTGA. Losses at the gene ends were 4 bases for V and 2 bases for J; bases not matched to a gene: 6. This CDR3 is built from 15 residues. The CDR3 sequence: CASSSPGTGTYEQYF. CDR3 in DNA: TGTGCCAGCAGCTCCCCCGGGACAGGGACCTACGAGCAGTACTTC.

CDR3 sequence reads: CASSLARAGVSNQPQHF. The CDR3 nucleotides are TGTGCCAGCAGCTTGGCAAGGGCAGGGGTAAGCAATCAGCCCCAGCATTTT. The genes are TRBV5-8 and TRBJ1-5; perhaps TRBD1 as D (6 bases). V lost 0 bases and J lost 1, with 14 bases in between. CDR1 and CDR2 (germline): SGHTS, YDEGEE. This CDR3 comprises 17 residues.

This chain links TRBV5-6 with TRBJ2-1; 14 bases align to TRBD2. The CDR3 runs to 16 residues. Looked up from germline, CDR1 is SGHDT and CDR2 is YYEEEE. Trimming removed 4 bases from V and 4 bases from J; junction bases left unmatched: 4. Written as DNA, the CDR3 is TGTGCCAGCAGCCCAGGACTAGCGGGGGGTTACAATGAGCAGTTCTTC. Translating it yields CASSPGLAGGYNEQFF.